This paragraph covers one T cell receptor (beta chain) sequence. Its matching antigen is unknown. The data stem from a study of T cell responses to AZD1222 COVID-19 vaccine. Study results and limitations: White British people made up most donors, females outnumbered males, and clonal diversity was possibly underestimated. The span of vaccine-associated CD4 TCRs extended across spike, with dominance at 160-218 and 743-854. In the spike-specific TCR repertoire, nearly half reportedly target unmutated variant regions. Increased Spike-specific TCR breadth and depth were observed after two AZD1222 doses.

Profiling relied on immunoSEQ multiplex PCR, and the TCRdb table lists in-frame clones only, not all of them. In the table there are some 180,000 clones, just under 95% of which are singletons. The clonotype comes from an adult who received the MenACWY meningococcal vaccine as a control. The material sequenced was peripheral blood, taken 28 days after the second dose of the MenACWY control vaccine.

CDR3 sequence (DNA): TGTGCCAGCAGCTTACAATCCATGAACACTGAAGCTTTCTTT. This sequence encodes CASSLQSMNTEAFF. The rearrangement uses TRBV7-2 and TRBJ1-1; D gene uncertain. V was cut by 2 bases and J by 0 bases, with 7 bases left in between. The CDR3 contains 14 residues. Germline assignment: CDR1 SGHTA and CDR2 FQGNSA.